These 18 T cell receptor beta chains were all obtained from the same sample, sequenced in a study of CD8 T cells in Susac syndrome. Random hexamers were used to reverse transcribe an amount of roughly 0.5 to 1 ug RNA. TCRdb re-derived calls from the immunoSEQ multiplex PCR reads in MiXCR, one entry per CDR3 protein. The sample holds some 200,000 distinct CDR3 sequences, nearly 97% seen once. Sequences were obtained from CD4+ T cells from PBMCs. The receptors originated from a human donor with multiple sclerosis.

The chain combines TRBV5-1 with TRBJ1-1; D remains ambiguous. V dropped 4 bases and J dropped 5 bases, with 15 bases sitting between them. The CDR3 runs to 14 residues. From germline, CDR1 is SGHRS and CDR2 YFSETQ. CDR3 protein: CASSPAGIGTEAFF. CDR3 in DNA: TGCGCCAGCAGCCCGGCCGGGATCGGAACTGAAGCTTTCTTT.

The CDR3 sequence is CASSRFRDRGPGSQFF. CDR3 nucleotides: TGTGCCAGCAGCAGGTTCCGGGACAGGGGCCCTGGTTCGCAGTTCTTC. The chain recombines TRBV21-1 with TRBJ2-1; the table's D gene call, TRBD1, was not cross checked with the DNA. TRBV21-1 is a known pseudogene. This CDR3 comprises 16 residues.

The chain links TRBV2 to TRBJ2-2, with D possibly matching TRBD1 (6 bases). Germline-derived CDR1 and CDR2 are SNHLY and FYNNEI. V was shortened by 7 bases and J by 2 bases, with 11 bases between the two germline ends. The CDR3 is made up of 14 amino acids. The CDR3 spells CASNDRLNTGELFF. The DNA for the CDR3 is TGTGCCAGCAATGACAGGTTAAACACCGGGGAGCTGTTTTTT.

This chain uses TRBV20-1 with TRBJ2-5; a weak D match, TRBD2 (5 bases). V was cut by 6 bases and J by 4 bases, with 15 bases left in between. CDR3 length equals 13 residues. Germline V gene data show CDR1 as DFQATT and CDR2 as SNEGSKA (reference sequence). The CDR3 sequence: CSAHRDTPETQYF. CDR3 nucleotide sequence: TGCAGTGCCCACCGGGATACGCCAGAGACCCAGTACTTC.

The rearrangement uses TRBV11-2 and TRBJ2-1; 11 bases align to TRBD2. Germline assignment: CDR1 SGHAT and CDR2 FQNNGV. J was trimmed by 6 bases and V by 4 bases; bases with no gene match: 11. The CDR3 totals 17 residues. For the CDR3, the DNA is TGTGCCAGCAGCTATTTGGGGACTAGCGGACCCTCCAATGAGCAGTTCTTC. Translating it yields CASSYLGTSGPSNEQFF.

CDR3 sequence: CASSRDRVGEQYF. For the CDR3, the DNA is TGTGCCAGCAGCAGGGACAGGGTGGGCGAGCAGTACTTC. J is TRBJ2-7 and V is TRBV6-6; 9 bases align to TRBD1. J lost 6 bases, V lost 6 bases, and 6 bases had no gene match. The CDR3 consists of 13 residues. Germline assignment: CDR1 MNHNY and CDR2 SVGAGI (reference sequence).

This chain's CDR3 is CAWRTAGGYTF. In DNA form, the CDR3 reads TGTGCCTGGAGAACGGCTGGGGGCTACACCTTC. The V call is TRBV30, the J call TRBJ1-2; D is unclear. Per germline, CDR1 GTSNPN and CDR2 SVGIG (reference sequence). The CDR3 is 11 residues long. V lost 3 bases to trimming and J lost 8 bases, with 10 bases between them.

The rearrangement links TRBV9 to TRBJ2-5, with TRBD1 identical over 8 bases. This CDR3 comprises 14 residues. Trimming cost V 0 bases and J 2 bases; bases outside gene matches: 0. Germline V lookup: CDR1 SGDLS, CDR2 YYNGEE. CDR3 loop: CASSVGTGQETQYF. In nucleotides, the CDR3 is TGTGCCAGCAGCGTAGGGACAGGGCAAGAGACCCAGTACTTC.

This clonotype has a single count. The rearrangement uses TRBV28 and TRBJ2-3, with 7 positions matching TRBD2. The CDR3 extends over 15 amino acids. The germline gives CDR1 MDHEN, CDR2 SYDVKM. With V trimmed by 10 bases and J by 6 bases, 16 bases remained unmatched. The CDR3 DNA follows: TGTGCCATCGACCGTGCTAGCGGATCGGTGGATACGCAGTATTTT. Its translation: CAIDRASGSVDTQYF.

V usage is TRBV7-9 and J usage is TRBJ2-5; no reliable D call. The CDR3 totals 14 residues. Per germline, CDR1 SEHNR and CDR2 FQNEAQ (reference sequence). Trimming removed 5 bases from V and 3 bases from J, with 13 bases in between. The CDR3 DNA follows: TGTGCCAGCAGCACGACGGACCTTGAAGAGACCCAGTACTTC. Protein: CASSTTDLEETQYF.

The V and J genes are TRBV25-1 and TRBJ2-3; D gene uncertain. CDR3 size: 13 residues. Germline CDR1 is MGHDK and CDR2 is SYGVNS. The V end was cut by 3 bases, the J end by 5 bases, with 9 bases between. The CDR3 sequence is CASSDGLGDTQYF. In DNA form, the CDR3 reads TGTGCCAGCAGTGATGGGCTAGGAGATACGCAGTATTTT. Full variable domain (outside the CDR3, taken from reference TRBV25-1 and TRBJ2-3): EADIYQTPRYLVIGTGKKITLECSQTMGHDKMYWYQQDPGMELHLIHYSYGVNSTEKGDLSSESTVSRIRTEHFPLTLESARPSHTSQYLCASSDGLGDTQYFGPGTRLTVL.

V gene TRBV12-5 combines with J gene TRBJ2-1; D could derive from TRBD1 or TRBD2 (5 bases each). Between the trimmed V and J ends, which lost 7 bases and 3 bases, there was a span of 16 bases. The CDR3 is 15 amino acids. Germline V lookup: CDR1 LGHNT, CDR2 FRNRAP. This CDR3 reads CASAVGLADYNEQFF. For the CDR3, the DNA is TGTGCTAGTGCCGTGGGGCTAGCAGACTACAATGAGCAGTTCTTC.

The chain has TRBV29-1 and TRBJ1-3, with D possibly being TRBD1 (6 bases). The germline V gene encodes CDR1 SQVTM and CDR2 ANQGSEA. This CDR3 comprises 14 residues. V lost 4 bases and J lost 0, with 10 bases in between. Here the CDR3 reads CSVGGGHSGNTIYF. The CDR3 DNA reads as TGCAGCGTTGGTGGGGGCCACTCTGGAAACACCATATATTTT.

This rearrangement joins TRBV30 to TRBJ2-2, with D unclear. The CDR3 consists of 12 residues. V was shortened by 0 bases and J by 8 bases, with 7 bases between the two germline ends. The germline V gene has CDR1 GTSNPN and CDR2 SVGIG (reference sequence). The CDR3 bases are TGTGCCTGGAGTGTGTTAAGGGGGGAGCTGTTTTTT. Encoded protein: CAWSVLRGELFF.

This chain links TRBV12-3 or TRBV12-4 with TRBJ1-5; a possible D gene is TRBD1 (5 bases). The V and J ends lost 2 bases and 3 bases respectively, with 8 bases between them. The CDR3 runs to 14 residues. The CDR3 sequence: CASSLPGINQPQHF. Written as DNA, the CDR3 is TGTGCCAGCAGTTTACCAGGGATCAATCAGCCCCAGCATTTT.

The gene calls are TRBV4-1 and TRBJ1-2; no definite D call. This CDR3 spans 13 amino acids. CDR1 and CDR2 (germline): MGHRA, YSYEKL. Deletions cut 0 bases from V and 14 bases from J, with 16 bases between. CDR3 in DNA: TGCGCCAGCAGCCAAGAGTTACGGCAGCTAAAAACCTTC. Its translation: CASSQELRQLKTF.

The V gene is TRBV12-3 or TRBV12-4, the J gene TRBJ2-5; possibly TRBD2 for D (6 bases). Trimming pared 1 base from V and 2 bases from J, leaving 14 bases between. The CDR3 has 16 residues. For the CDR3, the DNA is TGTGCCAGCAGTTTAGTAGCTAGCGCAGAACAAGAGACCCAGTACTTC. It is translated as CASSLVASAEQETQYF.

This chain links TRBV29-1 with TRBJ2-3; the D is unclear. This CDR3 has 13 residues. Deletions cut 3 bases from V and 2 bases from J, with 9 bases between. Germline V gives CDR1 SQVTM, CDR2 ANQGSEA. CDR3 protein: CSVDMELTDTQYF. CDR3 bases: TGCAGCGTTGATATGGAGCTCACAGATACGCAGTATTTT.